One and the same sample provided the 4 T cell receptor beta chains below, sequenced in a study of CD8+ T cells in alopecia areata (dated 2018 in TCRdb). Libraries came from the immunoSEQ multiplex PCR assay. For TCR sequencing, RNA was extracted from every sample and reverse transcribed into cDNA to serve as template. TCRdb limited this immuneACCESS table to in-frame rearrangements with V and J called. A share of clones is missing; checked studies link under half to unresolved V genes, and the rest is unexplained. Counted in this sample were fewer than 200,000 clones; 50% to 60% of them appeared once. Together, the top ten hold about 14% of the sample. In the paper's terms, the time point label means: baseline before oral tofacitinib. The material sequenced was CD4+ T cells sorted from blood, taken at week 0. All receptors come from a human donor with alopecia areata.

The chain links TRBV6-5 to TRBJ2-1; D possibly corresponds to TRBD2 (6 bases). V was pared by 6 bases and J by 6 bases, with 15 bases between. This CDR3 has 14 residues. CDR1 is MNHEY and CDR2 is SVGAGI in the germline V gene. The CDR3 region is CASSRDFATNEQFF. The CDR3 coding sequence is TGTGCCAGCAGCCGGGACTTCGCCACCAATGAGCAGTTCTTC.

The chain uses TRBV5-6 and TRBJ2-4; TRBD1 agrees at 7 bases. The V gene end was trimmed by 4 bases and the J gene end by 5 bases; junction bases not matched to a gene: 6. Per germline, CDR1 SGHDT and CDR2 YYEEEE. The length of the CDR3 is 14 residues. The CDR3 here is CASSISGQQNIQYF. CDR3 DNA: TGTGCCAGCAGCATATCGGGACAGCAAAACATTCAGTACTTC.

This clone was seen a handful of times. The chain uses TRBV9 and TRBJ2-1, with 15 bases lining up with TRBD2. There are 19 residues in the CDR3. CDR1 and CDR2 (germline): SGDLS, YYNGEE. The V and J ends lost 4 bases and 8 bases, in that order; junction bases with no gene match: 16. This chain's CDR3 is CASSTPGLAGGGFTYEQFF. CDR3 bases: TGTGCCAGCAGCACGCCGGGACTAGCGGGGGGAGGCTTTACGTATGAGCAGTTCTTC.

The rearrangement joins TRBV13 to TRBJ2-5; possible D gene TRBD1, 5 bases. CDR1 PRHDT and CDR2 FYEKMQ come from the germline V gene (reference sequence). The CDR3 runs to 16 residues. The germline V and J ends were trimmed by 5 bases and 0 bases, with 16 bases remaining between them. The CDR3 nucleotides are TGTGCCAGCAGCCGGATGTTAGGGGCAGACCAAGAGACCCAGTACTTC. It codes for CASSRMLGADQETQYF.